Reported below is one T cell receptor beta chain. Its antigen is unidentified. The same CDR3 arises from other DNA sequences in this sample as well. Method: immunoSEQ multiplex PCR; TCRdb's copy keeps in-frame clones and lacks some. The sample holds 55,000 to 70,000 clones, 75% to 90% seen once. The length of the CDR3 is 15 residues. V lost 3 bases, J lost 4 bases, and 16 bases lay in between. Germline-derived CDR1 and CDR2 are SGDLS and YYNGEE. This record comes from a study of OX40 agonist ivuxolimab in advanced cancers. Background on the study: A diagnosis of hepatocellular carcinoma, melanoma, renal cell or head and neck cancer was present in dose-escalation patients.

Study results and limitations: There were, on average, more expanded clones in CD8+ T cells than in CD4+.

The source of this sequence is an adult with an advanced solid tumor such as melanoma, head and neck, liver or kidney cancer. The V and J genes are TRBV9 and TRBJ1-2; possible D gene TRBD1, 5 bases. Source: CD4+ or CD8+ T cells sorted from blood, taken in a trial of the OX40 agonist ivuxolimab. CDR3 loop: CASSAGGEGSYGYTF. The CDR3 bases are TGTGCCAGCAGCGCGGGAGGGGAGGGGAGCTATGGCTACACCTTC.